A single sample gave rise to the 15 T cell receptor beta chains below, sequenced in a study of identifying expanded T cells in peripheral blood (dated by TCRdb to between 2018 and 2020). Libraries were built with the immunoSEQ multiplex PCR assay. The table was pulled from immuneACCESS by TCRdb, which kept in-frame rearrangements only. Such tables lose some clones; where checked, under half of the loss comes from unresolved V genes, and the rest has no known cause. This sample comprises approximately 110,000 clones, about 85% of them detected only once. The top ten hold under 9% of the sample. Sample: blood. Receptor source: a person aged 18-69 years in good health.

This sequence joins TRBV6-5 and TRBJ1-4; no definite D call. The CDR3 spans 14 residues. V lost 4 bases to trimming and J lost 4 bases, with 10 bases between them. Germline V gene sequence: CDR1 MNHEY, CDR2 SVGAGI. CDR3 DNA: TGTGCCAGCAGTTTGAGGCAGATTAATGAAAAACTGTTTTTT. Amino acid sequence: CASSLRQINEKLFF.

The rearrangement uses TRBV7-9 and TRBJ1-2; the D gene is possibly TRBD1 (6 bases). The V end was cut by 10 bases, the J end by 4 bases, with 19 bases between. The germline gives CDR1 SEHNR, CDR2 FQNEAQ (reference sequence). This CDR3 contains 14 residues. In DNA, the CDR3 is TGTGCCACCACGGTGCCGGGAGGGGGCTATGGCTACACCTTC. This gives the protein CATTVPGGGYGYTF.

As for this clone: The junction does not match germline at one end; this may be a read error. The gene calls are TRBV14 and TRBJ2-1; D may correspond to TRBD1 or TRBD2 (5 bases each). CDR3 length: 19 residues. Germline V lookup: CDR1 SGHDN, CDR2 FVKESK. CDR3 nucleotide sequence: TGTACCAGCAGCCAAGATTATGAGGGATCAAGGTGGGGCTACAAAGAGCAGTTCTTC. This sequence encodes CTSSQDYEGSRWGYKEQFF. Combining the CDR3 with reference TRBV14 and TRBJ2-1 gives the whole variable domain EAGVTQFPSHSVIEKGQTVTLRCDPISGHDNLYWYRRVMGKEIKFLLHFVKESKQDESGMPNNRFLAERTGGTYSTLKVQPAELEDSGVYFCTSSQDYEGSRWGYKEQFFGPGTRLTVL.

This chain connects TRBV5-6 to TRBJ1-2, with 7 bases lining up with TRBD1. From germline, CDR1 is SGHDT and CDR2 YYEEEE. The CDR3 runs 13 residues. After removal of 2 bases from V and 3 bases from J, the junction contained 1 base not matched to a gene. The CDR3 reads CASSLTGDYGYTF. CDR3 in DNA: TGTGCCAGCAGCTTAACAGGGGACTATGGCTACACCTTC.

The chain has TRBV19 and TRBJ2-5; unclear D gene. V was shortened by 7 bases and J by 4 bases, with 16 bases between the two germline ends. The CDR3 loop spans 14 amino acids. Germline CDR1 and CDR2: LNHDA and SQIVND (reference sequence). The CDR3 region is CASKRTREAETQYF. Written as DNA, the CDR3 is TGTGCCAGTAAGAGGACCAGAGAGGCAGAGACCCAGTACTTC.

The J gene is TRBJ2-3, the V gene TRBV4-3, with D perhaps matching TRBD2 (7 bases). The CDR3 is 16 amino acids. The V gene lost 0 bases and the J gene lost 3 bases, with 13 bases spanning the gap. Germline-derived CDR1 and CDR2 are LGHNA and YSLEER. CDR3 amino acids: CASSQDVGGLTDTQYF. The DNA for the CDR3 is TGCGCCAGCAGCCAAGATGTGGGGGGGCTGACAGATACGCAGTATTTT.

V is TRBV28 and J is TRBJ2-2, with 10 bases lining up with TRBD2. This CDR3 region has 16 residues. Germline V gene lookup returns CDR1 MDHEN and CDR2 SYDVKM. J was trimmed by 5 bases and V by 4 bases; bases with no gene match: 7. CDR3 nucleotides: TGTGCCAGCAGTTGGTTATTAGCGGGAGGAACCGGGGAGCTGTTTTTT. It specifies CASSWLLAGGTGELFF.

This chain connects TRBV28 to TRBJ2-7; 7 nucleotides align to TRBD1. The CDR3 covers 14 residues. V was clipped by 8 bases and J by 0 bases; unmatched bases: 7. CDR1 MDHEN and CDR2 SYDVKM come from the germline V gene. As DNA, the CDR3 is TGTGCCAGCCTAAAGACAGGGCCCTCCTACGAGCAGTACTTC. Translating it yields CASLKTGPSYEQYF. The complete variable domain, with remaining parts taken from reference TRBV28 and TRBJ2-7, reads DVKVTQSSRYLVKRTGEKVFLECVQDMDHENMFWYRQDPGLGLRLIYFSYDVKMKEKGDIPEGYSVSREKKERFSLILESASTNQTSMYLCASLKTGPSYEQYFGPGTRLTVT.

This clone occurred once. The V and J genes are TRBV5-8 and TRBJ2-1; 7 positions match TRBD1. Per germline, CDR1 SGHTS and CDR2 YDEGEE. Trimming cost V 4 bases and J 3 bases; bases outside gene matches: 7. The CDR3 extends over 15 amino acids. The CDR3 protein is CASSGDSKYYNEQFF. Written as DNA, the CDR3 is TGTGCCAGCAGCGGGGACAGCAAGTACTACAATGAGCAGTTCTTC.

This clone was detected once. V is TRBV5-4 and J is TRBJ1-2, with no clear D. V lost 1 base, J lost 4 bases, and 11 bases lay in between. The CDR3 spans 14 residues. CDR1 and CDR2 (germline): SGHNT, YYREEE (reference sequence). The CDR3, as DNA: TGTGCCAGCAGCTTGTTCGGTGTACCCTATGGCTACACCTTC. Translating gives CASSLFGVPYGYTF.

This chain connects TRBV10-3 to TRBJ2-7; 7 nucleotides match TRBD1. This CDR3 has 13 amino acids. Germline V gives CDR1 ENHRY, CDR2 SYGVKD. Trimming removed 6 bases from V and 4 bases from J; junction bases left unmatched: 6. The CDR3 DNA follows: TGTGCCATCAGACGACAGGGCGATTACGAGCAGTACTTC. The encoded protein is CAIRRQGDYEQYF.

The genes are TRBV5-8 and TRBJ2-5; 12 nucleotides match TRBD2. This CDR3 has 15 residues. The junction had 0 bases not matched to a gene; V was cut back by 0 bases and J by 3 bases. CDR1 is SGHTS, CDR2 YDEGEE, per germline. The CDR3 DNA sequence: TGTGCCAGCAGCTTGGGGACTAGCGGGAAAGAGACCCAGTACTTC. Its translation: CASSLGTSGKETQYF.

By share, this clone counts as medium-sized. CDR3 sequence (DNA): TGTGCCAGCAGGAGAAGGGGCTCTGAAGCTTTCTTT. This encodes CASRRRGSEAFF. The rearrangement joins TRBV28 to TRBJ1-1; a weak D match, TRBD1 (5 bases). The V end lost 6 bases, the J end lost 6 bases, and 11 bases lay between the germline ends. Germline CDR1 is MDHEN and CDR2 is SYDVKM. CDR3 length: 12 residues.

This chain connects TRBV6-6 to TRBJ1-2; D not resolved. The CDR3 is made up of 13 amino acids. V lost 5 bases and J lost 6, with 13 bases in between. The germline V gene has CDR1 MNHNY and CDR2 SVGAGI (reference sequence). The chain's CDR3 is CASSKGRNDGYTF. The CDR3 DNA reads TGTGCCAGCAGTAAAGGGAGAAATGATGGCTACACCTTC.

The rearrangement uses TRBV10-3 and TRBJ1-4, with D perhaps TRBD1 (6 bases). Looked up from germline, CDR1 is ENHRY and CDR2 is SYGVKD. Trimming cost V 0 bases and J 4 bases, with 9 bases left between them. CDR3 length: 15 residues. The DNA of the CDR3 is TGTGCCATCAGTGAGTCTCTACAGGGTAATGAAAAACTGTTTTTT. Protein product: CAISESLQGNEKLFF.